These 8 T cell receptor beta chains came from one sample sequenced in a study of CD4 and CD8 cells across lung adenocarcinoma regions. Each CDR3 protein is one row after TCRdb ran MiXCR on the PCR reads. The profile shows 3,000 to 4,000 distinct CDR3 sequences, roughly 51% of them singletons. The sequencing sample was made of CD4+ T cells from the margin of a lung tumor. The receptor set was obtained from a female donor with lung adenocarcinoma. The CD4 and CD8 labels of this study may be unreliable.

This clonotype was detected a few times. The J gene is TRBJ2-6, the V gene TRBV12-3 or TRBV12-4, with D tentatively TRBD1 or TRBD2 (5 bases each). V lost 6 bases and J lost 2, with 11 bases in between. This CDR3 is 15 amino acids long. In nucleotides, the CDR3 is TGTGCCAGCAGGGAACGGGACGCTGGGGCCAACGTCCTGACTTTC. Its translation: CASRERDAGANVLTF.

The table lists this clonotype with a few counts. V is TRBV4-2 and J is TRBJ1-2; no definite D call. V lost 6 bases, J lost 5 bases, and 13 bases lay in between. This CDR3 contains 13 residues. CDR1 is LGHNA, CDR2 YNFKEQ, per germline. The CDR3 spells CASRSPTEYGYTF. The CDR3 nucleotides read TGTGCCAGCAGGTCCCCGACGGAGTATGGCTACACCTTC.

A word on this clonotype: Being one base from a much bigger clone, this may be a read error. The V call is TRBV30, the J call TRBJ2-4; the match to TRBD1 covers 12 bases. Germline V CDR1 and CDR2: GTSNPN, SVGIG (reference sequence). There are 14 residues in the CDR3. The CDR3 region has the DNA TGTGCCTGGAGTGCCGGGACAGGGGGCGCAAGTCCGTTCTTC. It yields the protein CAWSAGTGGASPFF.

Details on this clonotype: At one of its ends the junction is not consistent with the germline gene, which may arise from a read error. The CDR3 DNA reads as TGTGCCAGCCATTTTTGGGCAGATGAGCAGTTCTTT. It specifies CASHFWADEQFF. The rearrangement joins TRBV6-1 to TRBJ2-3; the D is unclear. The CDR3 consists of 12 residues. Germline V gives CDR1 MNHNS, CDR2 SASEGT.

As regards this clonotype: One end of the junction fails to match germline, which may point to a read error. The rearrangement uses TRBV15 and TRBJ2-1; D remains unclear. Germline V gene lookup returns CDR1 LNHNV and CDR2 YYDKDF (reference sequence). The CDR3 sequence is 21 residues long. CDR3 in amino acids: CATMPGRIIFIVCNTRVLWQF. The CDR3 DNA is TGTGCCACCATGCCCGGCAGAATTATTTTTATAGTCTGCAATACAAGAGTTTTATGGCAATTC.

The rearrangement links TRBV6-1 to TRBJ2-5; maybe TRBD1 (6 bases). The germline V and J ends were trimmed by 1 base and 4 bases, with 7 bases remaining between them. Germline lookup yields CDR1 MNHNS and CDR2 SASEGT. This CDR3 comprises 13 residues. The CDR3, as DNA: TGTGCCAGCAGTGAAGGGGGGCGAGAGACCCAGTACTTC. This encodes CASSEGGRETQYF.

The rearrangement joins TRBV6-1 to TRBJ2-2, with 8 bases matching TRBD2. CDR3 length: 13 amino acids. The V and J ends lost 8 bases and 7 bases, in that order; junction bases with no gene match: 6. Germline CDR1 is MNHNS and CDR2 is SASEGT. For the CDR3, the DNA is TGTGCCAGCCACCGACGGGGGGGCGGGGAGCTGTTTTTT. It codes for CASHRRGGGELFF.

A few counts support this clonotype. The genes are TRBV6-1 and TRBJ2-3; 8 bases are shared with TRBD2. The CDR3 length is 15 residues. From germline, CDR1 is MNHNS and CDR2 SASEGT. Trimming cost V 4 bases and J 0 bases; bases outside gene matches: 3. CDR3 loop: CASSVVAGSTDTQYF. CDR3 coding DNA: TGTGCCAGCAGTGTGGTAGCGGGGAGCACAGATACGCAGTATTTT.